This T cell receptor beta chain was sequenced for a study of sequential checkpoint blockade in melanoma. Study overall: TCRbeta immunosequencing was performed on DNA from roughly 90 pretreatment melanoma tumor samples. After nivolumab or ipilimumab alone, over 20 patients had week-13 rebiopsies.

The germline V gene encodes CDR1 LNHDA and CDR2 SQIVND (reference sequence). The junction had 11 bases not matched to a gene; V was cut back by 6 bases and J by 3 bases. This CDR3 spans 15 amino acids. As to treatment: randomized to nivolumab then ipilimumab (arm A) or the reverse (arm B). Data came from immunoSEQ multiplex PCR; TCRdb stores just in-frame clones and leaves some out. The sample records roughly 7,000 clones, 25% to 35% being singletons. This clone came up a few times. The TCR was taken from a human donor with melanoma. This sequence joins TRBV19 and TRBJ2-7, with TRBD1 matching over 7 bases. The sample in question was tumor tissue (inferred from file names), obtained from a patient given nivolumab and ipilimumab in sequence. CDR3 amino acids: CASSQPGQKNYEQYF. In DNA, the CDR3 is TGTGCCAGTAGCCAGCCGGGACAGAAAAACTACGAGCAGTACTTC.